The source of this TCR beta chain is a study of blood T cell repertoires in COVID-19. Study context: COVID-19 samples collected from the United States, Italy and Spain covered acute and convalescent phases. T cells, B-cell-depleted T cells, or PBMCs supplied cDNA or gDNA.

In the original processing: Quantification of nucleated cells was approximated via reference gene primer amplification. Some clones are missing from TCRdb's copy, which holds only in-frame ones; the method was immunoSEQ multiplex PCR. That table gives V, J and clone size, and the DNA gave D and trimming. The sample lists just under 50,000 clones, more than 70% occurring once. Germline V CDR1 and CDR2: SGHRS, YFSETQ. V shed 2 bases and J 6 bases; nucleotides not matched to a gene: 3. The CDR3 has 15 amino acids. The sequence was collected from a human donor in a cohort sampled during active COVID-19. Sequencing was performed on peripheral blood. The chain is built from TRBV5-1 and TRBJ2-2, with 11 bases identical to TRBD2. The CDR3 DNA reads as TGCGCCAGCAGCTTAGGGACTAGCGGAGCCGGGGAGCTGTTTTTT. Protein product: CASSLGTSGAGELFF. The full variable domain, in which reference TRBV5-1 and TRBJ2-2 provide the parts outside the CDR3, is KAGVTQTPRYLIKTRGQQVTLSCSPISGHRSVSWYQQTPGQGLQFLFEYFSETQRNKGNFPGRFSGRQFSNSRSEMNVSTLELGDSALYLCASSLGTSGAGELFFGEGSRLTVL.